What follows are 13 T cell receptor beta chains derived from one specimen sequenced in a study of cytomegalovirus exposure and HLA in healthy donors. 60 Vbeta and 13 Jbeta primers were used in PCR. The protocol was immunoSEQ multiplex PCR, while the TCRdb copy is restricted to in-frame clones and leaves out a portion. The sample yields fewer than 150,000 clones, 70% to 85% seen once. The specimen sequenced was PBMCs. Receptors originate from a man aged 35-49 years in good health and CMV-seropositive.

The chain joins TRBV11-3 to TRBJ2-1, with 14 bases identical to TRBD2. Germline V CDR1 and CDR2: SGHNT, YENEEA. The CDR3 runs to 15 residues. J lost 8 bases, V lost 5 bases, and 5 bases had no gene match. CDR3 protein: CASSPSGLAGDEQFF. CDR3 bases: TGTGCCAGCAGCCCTTCGGGACTAGCGGGAGATGAGCAGTTCTTC.

The chain links TRBV5-1 to TRBJ2-5; TRBD2 might be the D (5 bases). Per the germline V gene, CDR1 is SGHRS and CDR2 is YFSETQ. V was shortened by 0 bases and J by 2 bases, with 14 bases between the two germline ends. The CDR3 has 16 amino acids. The DNA of the CDR3 is TGCGCCAGCAGCTTGGCCGGGGTGGCAGCTCAAGAGACCCAGTACTTC. This encodes CASSLAGVAAQETQYF.

The table lists this clone with a count of one. This chain connects TRBV9 to TRBJ2-7, with D possibly TRBD1 on 6 matching bases. Between the trimmed V and J ends, which lost 5 bases and 2 bases, there was a span of 17 bases. This CDR3 comprises 15 residues. Looked up from germline, CDR1 is SGDLS and CDR2 is YYNGEE. As DNA, the CDR3 is TGTGCCAGCAGTCCGAGTAGTGGGGGCCCCTACGAGCAGTACTTC. The encoded protein is CASSPSSGGPYEQYF.

The V and J genes are TRBV27 and TRBJ2-3; 7 bases line up with TRBD2. Trimming took 4 bases from V and 2 from J; bases not matched to a gene: 9. CDR1 and CDR2 from the germline V gene are MNHEY and SMNVEV (reference sequence). This CDR3 has 16 amino acids. The CDR3 nucleotides read TGTGCCAGCAGTTATCAGCGGGATCCCCACACAGATACGCAGTATTTT. Translation: CASSYQRDPHTDTQYF.

The J gene is TRBJ1-2, the V gene TRBV19; the D is unclear. The germline gives CDR1 LNHDA, CDR2 SQIVND (reference sequence). The V end was cut by 5 bases, the J end by 4 bases, with 14 bases between. The CDR3 sequence is 14 residues long. Written as DNA, the CDR3 is TGTGCCAGTAGTGGGCCAGGACGGGGCTATGGCTACACCTTC. Translated: CASSGPGRGYGYTF.

This clone was observed a handful of times. The gene calls are TRBV18 and TRBJ2-7, with 8 bases lining up with TRBD1. This CDR3 has 14 amino acids. CDR1 is KGHSH and CDR2 is LQKENI in the germline V gene. V lost 3 bases to trimming and J lost 2 bases; unmatched junction nucleotides: 3. The DNA for the CDR3 is TGTGCCAGCTCACCGGGACAGGAGGCCTACGAGCAGTACTTC. This translates into CASSPGQEAYEQYF.

The chain is built from TRBV9 and TRBJ2-1, with 11 bases identical to TRBD1. CDR1 is SGDLS, CDR2 YYNGEE, per germline. Trimming removed 1 base from V and 3 bases from J; junction bases left unmatched: 6. The CDR3 is made up of 17 amino acids. The CDR3 DNA is TGTGCCAGCAGCGTAACCTCCGGGACAGGGGGCTACAATGAGCAGTTCTTC. Its protein is CASSVTSGTGGYNEQFF.

This clone was seen only a few times. The chain is built from TRBV2 and TRBJ2-1, with 8 bases matching TRBD2. The CDR3 consists of 14 residues. Losses at the gene ends were 4 bases for V and 9 bases for J; bases not matched to a gene: 8. Germline values: CDR1 SNHLY, CDR2 FYNNEI. CDR3 bases: TGTGCCAGCAGTGCGACTAGCGTTGCCACTGAGCAGTTCTTC. Translation: CASSATSVATEQFF.

Of note for this clone: A junction end diverges from the germline sequence, so it may reflect a read error. The rearrangement uses TRBV2 and TRBJ2-5; D remains ambiguous. This CDR3 is built from 11 residues. CDR1 and CDR2 from the germline V gene are SNHLY and FYNNEI. As DNA, the CDR3 is TGTGCCAGCAGTGAAAGGAGACCCCTGCACTTC. Amino acids: CASSERRPLHF.

Concerning this clone itself: The junction does not match germline at one end; this may be a read error. The chain carries TRBV5-1 and TRBJ2-7, with a tentative D call TRBD1 (7 bases). The CDR3 is 15 amino acids. Germline loops: CDR1 SGHRS, CDR2 YFSETQ. CDR3 DNA sequence: TGCGCCCGCAGGGGGAGGAGGGCGAGTGACTACGAGCAGTACTTC. Residues: CARRGRRASDYEQYF.

The chain carries TRBV5-1 and TRBJ2-1; 9 nucleotides agree with TRBD2. The trim removed 0 bases at V and 2 bases at J, leaving 3 bases unmatched. CDR1 and CDR2 (germline): SGHRS, YFSETQ. This CDR3 spans 16 amino acids. CDR3: CASSLGAGGAYNEQFF. The CDR3, as DNA: TGCGCCAGCAGCTTGGGGGCGGGGGGGGCCTACAATGAGCAGTTCTTC.

The chain employs TRBV9 and TRBJ1-2, with D perhaps matching TRBD1 (5 bases). Germline-derived CDR1 and CDR2 are SGDLS and YYNGEE. The CDR3 is 14 residues long. V was shortened by 4 bases and J by 4 bases, with 14 bases between the two germline ends. Here the CDR3 reads CASSPGGGAYGYTF. The CDR3 DNA follows: TGTGCCAGCAGCCCCGGCGGAGGGGCCTATGGCTACACCTTC.

This chain connects TRBV5-6 to TRBJ2-3; D is possibly TRBD1 (6 bases). In germline, CDR1 is SGHDT, CDR2 YYEEEE. This CDR3 is built from 16 residues. The germline V and J ends were trimmed by 0 bases and 1 base, with 12 bases remaining between them. CDR3 region: CASSLEMGHRTDTQYF. CDR3 sequence (DNA): TGTGCCAGCAGCTTGGAGATGGGACACCGCACAGATACGCAGTATTTT.